This note documents a single T cell receptor beta chain sequence. Its antigen remains unknown. This entry is derived from a study of monozygotic twins with inflammatory bowel disease. TCRdb re-called the 5' RACE reads and shows each CDR3 protein once, DNA omitted. Listed are 80,000 or so distinct CDR3 sequences; roughly 7.4% falls within the top ten. Per the germline V gene, CDR1 is PRHDT and CDR2 is FYEKMQ (reference sequence). The CDR3 loop spans 14 amino acids. Study results and limitations: A single strong clonotype or signal linked to IBD was not supported. Healthy co-twins had higher TCRbeta inverse Simpson diversity than their IBD twins. The analysis failed to separate different T cell subtypes.

Sequencing was done on a sample of blood. The chain combines TRBV13 with TRBJ1-1; the TCRdb D gene call, TRBD1, has no DNA to confirm it. This receptor was taken from a human donor with ulcerative colitis or Crohn's disease, or a healthy co-twin of an affected twin (not recorded which). This CDR3 is CASRRTGRNTEAFF.